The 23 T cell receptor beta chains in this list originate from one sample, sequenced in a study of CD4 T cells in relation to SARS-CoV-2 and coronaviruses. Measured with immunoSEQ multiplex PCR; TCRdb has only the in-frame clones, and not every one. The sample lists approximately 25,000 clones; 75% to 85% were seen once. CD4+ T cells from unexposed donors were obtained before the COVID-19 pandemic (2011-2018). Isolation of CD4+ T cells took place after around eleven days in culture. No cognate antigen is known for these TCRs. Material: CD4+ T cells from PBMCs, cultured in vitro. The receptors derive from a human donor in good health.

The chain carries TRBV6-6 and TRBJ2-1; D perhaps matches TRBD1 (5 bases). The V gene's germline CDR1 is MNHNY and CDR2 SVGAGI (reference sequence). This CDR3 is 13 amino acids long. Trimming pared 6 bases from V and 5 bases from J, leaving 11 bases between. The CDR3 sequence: CASSQWGHNEQFF. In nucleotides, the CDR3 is TGTGCCAGCAGCCAATGGGGCCACAATGAGCAGTTCTTC.

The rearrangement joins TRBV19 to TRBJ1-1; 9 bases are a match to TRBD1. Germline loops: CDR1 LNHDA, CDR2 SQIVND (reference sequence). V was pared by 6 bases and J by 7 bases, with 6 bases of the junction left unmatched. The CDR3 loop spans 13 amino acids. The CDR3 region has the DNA TGTGCCAGTAGAGGACAGGGGTTCGGTGAAGCTTTCTTT. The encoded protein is CASRGQGFGEAFF.

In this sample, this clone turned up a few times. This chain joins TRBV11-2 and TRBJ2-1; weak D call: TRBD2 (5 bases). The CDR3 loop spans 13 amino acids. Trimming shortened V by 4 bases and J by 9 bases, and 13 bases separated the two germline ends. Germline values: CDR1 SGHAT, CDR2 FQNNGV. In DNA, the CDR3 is TGTGCCAGCAGCTGGATCCGGGAAAGTGAGCAGTTCTTC. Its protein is CASSWIRESEQFF.

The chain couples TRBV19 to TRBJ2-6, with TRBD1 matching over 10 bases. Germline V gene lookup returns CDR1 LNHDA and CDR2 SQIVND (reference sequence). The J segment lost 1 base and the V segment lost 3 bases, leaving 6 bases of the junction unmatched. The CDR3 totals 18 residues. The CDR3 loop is CASSIGTGDLSGANVLTF. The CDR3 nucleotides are TGTGCCAGTAGTATCGGGACAGGGGATTTATCTGGGGCCAACGTCCTGACTTTC.

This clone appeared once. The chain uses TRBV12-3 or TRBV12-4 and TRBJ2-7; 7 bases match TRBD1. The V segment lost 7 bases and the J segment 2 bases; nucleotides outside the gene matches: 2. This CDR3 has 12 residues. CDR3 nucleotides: TGTGCCAGCAAGACAGGGACCTACGAGCAGTACTTC. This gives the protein CASKTGTYEQYF.

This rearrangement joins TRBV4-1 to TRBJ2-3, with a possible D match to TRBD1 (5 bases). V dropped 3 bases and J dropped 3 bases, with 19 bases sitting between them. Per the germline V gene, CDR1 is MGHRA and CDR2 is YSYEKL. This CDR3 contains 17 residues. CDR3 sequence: CASSHPVGATPTDTQYF. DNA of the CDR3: TGCGCCAGCAGCCACCCCGTTGGGGCGACTCCGACAGATACGCAGTATTTT.

In DNA, the CDR3 is TGTGCCAGCAGCTGGAGACCCGGCAGGGGGCGTCCACAAGAGACCCAGTACTTC. Its translation is CASSWRPGRGRPQETQYF. The chain is built from TRBV7-8 and TRBJ2-5; TRBD1 aligns across 8 bases. CDR3 length equals 18 residues. The V segment lost 4 bases and the J segment 2 bases; nucleotides outside the gene matches: 15. Germline CDR1 is SGHVS and CDR2 is FQNEAQ.

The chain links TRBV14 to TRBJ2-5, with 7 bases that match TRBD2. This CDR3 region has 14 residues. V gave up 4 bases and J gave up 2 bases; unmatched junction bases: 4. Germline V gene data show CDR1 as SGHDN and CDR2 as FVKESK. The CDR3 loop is CASSPAGLQETQYF. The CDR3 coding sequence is TGTGCCAGCAGCCCGGCGGGACTACAAGAGACCCAGTACTTC.

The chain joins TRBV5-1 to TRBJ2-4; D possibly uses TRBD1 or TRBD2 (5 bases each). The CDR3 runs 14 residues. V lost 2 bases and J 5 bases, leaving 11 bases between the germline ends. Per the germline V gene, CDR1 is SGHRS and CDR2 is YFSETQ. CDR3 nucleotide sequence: TGCGCCAGCAGCTTAGGGACGCGGGAAAACATTCAGTACTTC. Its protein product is CASSLGTRENIQYF.

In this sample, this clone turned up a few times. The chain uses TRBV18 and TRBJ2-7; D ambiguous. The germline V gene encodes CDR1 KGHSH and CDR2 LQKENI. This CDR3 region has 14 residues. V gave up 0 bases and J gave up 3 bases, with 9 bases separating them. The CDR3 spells CASSPPYNFYEQYF. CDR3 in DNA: TGTGCCAGCTCACCACCCTACAACTTCTACGAGCAGTACTTC. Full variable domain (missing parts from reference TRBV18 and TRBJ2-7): NAGVMQNPRHLVRRRGQEARLRCSPMKGHSHVYWYRQLPEEGLKFMVYLQKENIIDESGMPKERFSAEFPKEGPSILRIQQVVRGDSAAYFCASSPPYNFYEQYFGPGTRLTVT.

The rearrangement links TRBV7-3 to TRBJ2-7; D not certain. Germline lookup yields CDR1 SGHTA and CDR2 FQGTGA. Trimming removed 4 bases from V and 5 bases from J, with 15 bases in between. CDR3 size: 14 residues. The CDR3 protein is CASSSLGFADEQYF. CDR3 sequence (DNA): TGTGCCAGCAGCTCCCTAGGGTTCGCTGACGAGCAGTACTTC. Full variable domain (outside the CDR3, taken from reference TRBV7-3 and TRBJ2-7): GAGVSQTPSNKVTEKGKYVELRCDPISGHTALYWYRQSLGQGPEFLIYFQGTGAADDSGLPNDRFFAVRPEGSVSTLKIQRTERGDSAVYLCASSSLGFADEQYFGPGTRLTVT.

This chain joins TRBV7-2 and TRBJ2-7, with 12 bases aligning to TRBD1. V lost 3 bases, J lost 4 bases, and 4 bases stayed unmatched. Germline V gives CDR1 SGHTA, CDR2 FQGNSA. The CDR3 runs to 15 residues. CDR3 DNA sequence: TGTGCCAGCAGCTTTCCGGGACAGGGGGCTTACGAGCAGTACTTC. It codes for CASSFPGQGAYEQYF.

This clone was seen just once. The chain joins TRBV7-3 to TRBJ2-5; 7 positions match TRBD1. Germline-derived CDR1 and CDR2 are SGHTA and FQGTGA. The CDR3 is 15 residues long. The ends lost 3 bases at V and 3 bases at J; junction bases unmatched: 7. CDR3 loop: CASSFVGTAKETQYF. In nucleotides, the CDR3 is TGTGCCAGCAGCTTTGTCGGGACAGCAAAAGAGACCCAGTACTTC.

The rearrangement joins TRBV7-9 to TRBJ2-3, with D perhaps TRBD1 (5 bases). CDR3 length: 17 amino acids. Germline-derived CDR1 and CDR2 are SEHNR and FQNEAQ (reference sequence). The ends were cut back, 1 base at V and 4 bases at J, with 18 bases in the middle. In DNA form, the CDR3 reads TGTGCCAGCAGCTTAGGCGCAGGGATGATTTCGGCAGATACGCAGTATTTT. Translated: CASSLGAGMISADTQYF.

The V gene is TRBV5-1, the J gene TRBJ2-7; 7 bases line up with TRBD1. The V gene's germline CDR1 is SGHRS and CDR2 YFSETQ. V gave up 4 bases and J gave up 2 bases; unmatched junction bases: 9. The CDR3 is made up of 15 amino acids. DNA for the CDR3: TGCGCCAGCAGCCCAACCGGGACAGCCGCCTACGAGCAGTACTTC. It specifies CASSPTGTAAYEQYF.

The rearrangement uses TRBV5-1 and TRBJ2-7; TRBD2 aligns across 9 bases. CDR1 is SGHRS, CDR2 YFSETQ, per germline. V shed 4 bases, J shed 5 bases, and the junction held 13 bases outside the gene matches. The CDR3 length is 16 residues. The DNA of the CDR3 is TGCGCCAGCAGCCCGGACCCGGGACTAGCCGCGCACGAGCAGTACTTC. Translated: CASSPDPGLAAHEQYF.

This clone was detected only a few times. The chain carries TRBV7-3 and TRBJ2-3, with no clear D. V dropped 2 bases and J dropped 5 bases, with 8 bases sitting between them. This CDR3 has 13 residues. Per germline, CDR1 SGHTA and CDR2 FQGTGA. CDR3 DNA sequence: TGTGCCAGCAGCTTAGGGTTTGTAGATACGCAGTATTTT. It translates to CASSLGFVDTQYF.

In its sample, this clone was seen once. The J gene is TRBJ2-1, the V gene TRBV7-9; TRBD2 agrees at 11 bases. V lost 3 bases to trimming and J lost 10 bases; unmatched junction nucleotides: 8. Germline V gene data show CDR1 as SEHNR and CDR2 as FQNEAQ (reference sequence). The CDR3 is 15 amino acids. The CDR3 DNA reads TGTGCCAGCAGCTTTGCTCTAGCGGGGGGTGAGGAGCAGTTCTTC. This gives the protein CASSFALAGGEEQFF. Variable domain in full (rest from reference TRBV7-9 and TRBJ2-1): DTGVSQNPRHKITKRGQNVTFRCDPISEHNRLYWYRQTLGQGPEFLTYFQNEAQLEKSRLLSDRFSAERPKGSFSTLEIQRTEQGDSAMYLCASSFALAGGEEQFFGPGTRLTVL.

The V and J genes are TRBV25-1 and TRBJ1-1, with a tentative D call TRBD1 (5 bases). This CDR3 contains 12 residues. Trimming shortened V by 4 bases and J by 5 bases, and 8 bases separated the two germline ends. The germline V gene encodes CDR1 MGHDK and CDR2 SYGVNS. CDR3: CASSGGWTEAFF. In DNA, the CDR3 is TGTGCCAGCAGTGGGGGCTGGACTGAAGCTTTCTTT.

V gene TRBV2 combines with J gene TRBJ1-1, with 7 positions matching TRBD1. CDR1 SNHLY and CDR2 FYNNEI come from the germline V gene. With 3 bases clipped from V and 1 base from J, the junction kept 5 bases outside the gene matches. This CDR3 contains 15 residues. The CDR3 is CASSDRAGGNTEAFF. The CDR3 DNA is TGTGCCAGCAGTGATAGGGCAGGGGGGAACACTGAAGCTTTCTTT.

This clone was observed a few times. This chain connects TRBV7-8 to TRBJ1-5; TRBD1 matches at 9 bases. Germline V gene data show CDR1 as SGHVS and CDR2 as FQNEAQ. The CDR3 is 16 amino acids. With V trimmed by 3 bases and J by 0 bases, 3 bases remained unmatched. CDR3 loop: CASSLGTGPSNQPQHF. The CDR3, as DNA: TGTGCCAGCAGCTTGGGGACAGGGCCTAGCAATCAGCCCCAGCATTTT.

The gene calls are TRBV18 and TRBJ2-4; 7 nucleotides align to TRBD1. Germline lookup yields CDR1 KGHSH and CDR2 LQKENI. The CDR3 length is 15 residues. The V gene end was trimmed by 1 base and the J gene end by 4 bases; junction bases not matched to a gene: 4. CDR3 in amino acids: CASSPQRTGKNIQYF. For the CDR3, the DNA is TGTGCCAGCTCACCACAAAGGACAGGAAAAAACATTCAGTACTTC.

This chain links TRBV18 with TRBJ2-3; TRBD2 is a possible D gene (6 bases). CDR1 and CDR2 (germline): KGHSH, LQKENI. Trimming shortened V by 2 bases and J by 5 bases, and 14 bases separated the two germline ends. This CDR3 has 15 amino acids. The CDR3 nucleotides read TGTGCCAGCTCACCAGTAGGCCACGGGGGAGATACGCAGTATTTT. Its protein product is CASSPVGHGGDTQYF.